This passage covers 5 T cell receptor beta chains from one sample sequenced in a study of blood T cell repertoires in COVID-19. Here immunoSEQ multiplex PCR was the method, and the copy in TCRdb shows in-frame clones only, minus some. The repertoire holds about 75,000 clones, with about nine tenths as singletons. Specimen: peripheral blood. The receptors here all came from a human donor in a cohort sampled during active COVID-19.

The chain has TRBV11-1 and TRBJ1-2; D unclear. Trimming shortened V by 4 bases and J by 4 bases, and 10 bases separated the two germline ends. This CDR3 spans 13 amino acids. CDR1 and CDR2 (germline): SGHAT, FQDESV (reference sequence). This chain's CDR3 is CASSSALSYGYTF. The CDR3 DNA reads TGTGCCAGCAGCTCAGCCCTTTCCTATGGCTACACCTTC.

J is TRBJ2-5 and V is TRBV4-2; 8 positions agree with TRBD2. The CDR3 runs 17 residues. The J segment lost 4 bases and the V segment lost 5 bases, leaving 15 bases of the junction unmatched. Germline values: CDR1 LGHNA, CDR2 YNFKEQ. CDR3 loop: CASSSEVLAGWRETQYF. DNA for the CDR3: TGTGCCAGCAGCTCCGAGGTATTAGCGGGATGGAGAGAGACCCAGTACTTC.

This clone was seen only a few times. J is TRBJ2-7 and V is TRBV2, with D possibly TRBD1 on 6 matching bases. This CDR3 has 14 amino acids. Per germline, CDR1 SNHLY and CDR2 FYNNEI. Trimming pared 3 bases from V and 3 bases from J, leaving 12 bases between. Here the CDR3 reads CASSDVRGVYEQYF. The CDR3, as DNA: TGTGCCAGCAGTGATGTCAGGGGCGTCTACGAGCAGTACTTC.

The V call is TRBV4-1, the J call TRBJ2-3; D possibly corresponds to TRBD2 (5 bases). The CDR3 loop spans 14 amino acids. The V end was cut by 4 bases, the J end by 5 bases, with 13 bases between. Germline assignment: CDR1 MGHRA and CDR2 YSYEKL. CDR3 residues: CASSPRGSRDTQYF. In DNA, the CDR3 is TGCGCCAGCAGCCCCAGAGGGTCGAGAGATACGCAGTATTTT.

This clone showed up just once. The rearrangement links TRBV29-1 to TRBJ1-4; 9 bases are shared with TRBD1. The CDR3 runs 14 residues. Germline trimming cut 5 bases from V and 4 bases from J; bases unmatched to any gene: 5. Germline CDR1 reads SQVTM; CDR2 reads ANQGSEA. CDR3 sequence reads: CSVLQGALNEKLFF. CDR3 nucleotides: TGCAGCGTTTTACAGGGGGCTCTTAATGAAAAACTGTTTTTT.